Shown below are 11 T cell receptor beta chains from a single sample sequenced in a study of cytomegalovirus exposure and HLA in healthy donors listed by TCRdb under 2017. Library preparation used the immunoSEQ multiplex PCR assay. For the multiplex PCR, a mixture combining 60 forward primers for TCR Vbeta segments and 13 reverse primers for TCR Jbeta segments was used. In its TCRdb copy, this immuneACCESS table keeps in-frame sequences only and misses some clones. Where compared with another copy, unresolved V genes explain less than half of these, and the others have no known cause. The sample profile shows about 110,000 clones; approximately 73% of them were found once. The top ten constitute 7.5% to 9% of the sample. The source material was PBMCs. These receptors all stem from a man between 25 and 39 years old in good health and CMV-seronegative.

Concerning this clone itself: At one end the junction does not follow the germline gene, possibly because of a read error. The CDR3 DNA follows: TGTGCCAGCAGTCACTCGCTAGCGGGAGGTTTCGATGAGCAGTTCTTC. It codes for CASSHSLAGGFDEQFF. This chain uses TRBV6-5 with TRBJ2-1; 11 bases are shared with TRBD2. The CDR3 consists of 16 residues. CDR1 is MNHEY, CDR2 SVGAGI, per germline.

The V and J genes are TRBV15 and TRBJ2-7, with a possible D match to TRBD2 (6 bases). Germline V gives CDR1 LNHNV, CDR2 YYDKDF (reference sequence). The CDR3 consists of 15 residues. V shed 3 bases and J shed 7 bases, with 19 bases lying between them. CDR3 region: CATSRYETGVGEQYF. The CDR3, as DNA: TGTGCCACCAGCAGGTATGAGACGGGGGTGGGGGAGCAGTACTTC.

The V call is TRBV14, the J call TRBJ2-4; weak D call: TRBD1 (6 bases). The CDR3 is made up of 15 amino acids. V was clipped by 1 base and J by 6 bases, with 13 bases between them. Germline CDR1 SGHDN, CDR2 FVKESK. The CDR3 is CASSQGRGPGNIQYF. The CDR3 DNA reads TGTGCCAGCAGCCAAGGCAGGGGTCCGGGAAACATTCAGTACTTC. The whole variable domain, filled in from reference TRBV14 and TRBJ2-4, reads EAGVTQFPSHSVIEKGQTVTLRCDPISGHDNLYWYRRVMGKEIKFLLHFVKESKQDESGMPNNRFLAERTGGTYSTLKVQPAELEDSGVYFCASSQGRGPGNIQYFGAGTRLSVL.

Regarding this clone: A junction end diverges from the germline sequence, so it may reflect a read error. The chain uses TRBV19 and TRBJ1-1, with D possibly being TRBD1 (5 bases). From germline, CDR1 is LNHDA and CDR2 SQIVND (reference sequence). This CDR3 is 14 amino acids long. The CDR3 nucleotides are TGTGCCAGTAGCACCGGGGGGAGGCCTACTGGAGCTTTCTTT. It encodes CASSTGGRPTGAFF.

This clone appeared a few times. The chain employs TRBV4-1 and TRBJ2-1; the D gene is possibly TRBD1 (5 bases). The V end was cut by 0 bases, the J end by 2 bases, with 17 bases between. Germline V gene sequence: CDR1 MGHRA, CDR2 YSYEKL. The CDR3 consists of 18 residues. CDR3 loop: CASSQDESGGRAYNEQFF. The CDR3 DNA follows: TGCGCCAGCAGCCAAGATGAGTCGGGTGGCAGGGCCTACAATGAGCAGTTCTTC.

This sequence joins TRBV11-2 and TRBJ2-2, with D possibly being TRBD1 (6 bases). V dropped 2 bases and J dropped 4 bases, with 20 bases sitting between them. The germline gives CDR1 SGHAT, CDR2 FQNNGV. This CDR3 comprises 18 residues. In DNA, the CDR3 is TGTGCCAGCAGCTTAAGGGTTACTGGACAGAGCCTCACCGGGGAGCTGTTTTTT. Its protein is CASSLRVTGQSLTGELFF.

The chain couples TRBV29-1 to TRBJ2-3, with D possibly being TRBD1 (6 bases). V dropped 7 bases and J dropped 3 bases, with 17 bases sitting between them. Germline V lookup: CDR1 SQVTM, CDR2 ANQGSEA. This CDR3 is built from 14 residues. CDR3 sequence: CSGLSGTLTDTQYF. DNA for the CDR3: TGCAGCGGCCTTTCTGGGACACTTACAGATACGCAGTATTTT.

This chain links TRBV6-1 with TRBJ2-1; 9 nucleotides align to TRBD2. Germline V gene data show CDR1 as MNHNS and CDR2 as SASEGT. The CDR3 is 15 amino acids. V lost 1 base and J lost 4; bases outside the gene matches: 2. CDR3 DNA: TGTGCCAGCAGTGAAGGGCGGGGGGGATACAATGAGCAGTTCTTC. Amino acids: CASSEGRGGYNEQFF.

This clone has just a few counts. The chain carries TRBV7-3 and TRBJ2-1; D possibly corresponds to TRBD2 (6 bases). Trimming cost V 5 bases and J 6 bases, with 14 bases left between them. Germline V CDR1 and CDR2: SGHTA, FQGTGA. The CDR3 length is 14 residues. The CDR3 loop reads CASSVGGAPNEQFF. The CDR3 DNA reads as TGTGCCAGCAGCGTCGGGGGAGCCCCCAATGAGCAGTTCTTC.

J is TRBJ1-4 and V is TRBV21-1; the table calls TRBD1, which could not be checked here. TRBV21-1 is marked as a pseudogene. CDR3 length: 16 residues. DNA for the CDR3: TGTGCCAGGGGACAGGGGGCCCCGATAGCGTATGAAAAACTGTTTTTT. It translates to CARGQGAPIAYEKLFF.

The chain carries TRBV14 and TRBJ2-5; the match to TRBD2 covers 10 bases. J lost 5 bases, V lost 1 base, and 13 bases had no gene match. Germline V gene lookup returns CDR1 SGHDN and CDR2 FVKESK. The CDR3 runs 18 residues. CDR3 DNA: TGTGCCAGCAGCCAAGTGAGGTCTAGCGGGGGCCTGTGGGAGACCCAGTACTTC. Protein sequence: CASSQVRSSGGLWETQYF.